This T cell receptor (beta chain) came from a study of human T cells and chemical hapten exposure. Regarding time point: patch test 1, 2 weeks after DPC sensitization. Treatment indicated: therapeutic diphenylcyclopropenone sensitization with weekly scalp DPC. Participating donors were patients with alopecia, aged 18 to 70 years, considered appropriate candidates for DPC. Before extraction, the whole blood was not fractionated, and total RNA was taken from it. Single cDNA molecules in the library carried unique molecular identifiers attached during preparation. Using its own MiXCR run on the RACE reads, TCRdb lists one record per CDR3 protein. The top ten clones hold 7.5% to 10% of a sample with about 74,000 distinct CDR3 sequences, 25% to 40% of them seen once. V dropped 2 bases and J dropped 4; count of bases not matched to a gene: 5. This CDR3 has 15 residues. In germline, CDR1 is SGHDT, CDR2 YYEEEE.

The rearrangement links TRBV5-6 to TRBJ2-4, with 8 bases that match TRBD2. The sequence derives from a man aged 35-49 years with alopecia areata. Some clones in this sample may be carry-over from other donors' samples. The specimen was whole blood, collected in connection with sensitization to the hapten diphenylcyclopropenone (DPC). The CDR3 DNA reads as TGTGCCAGCAGCTTTAGGCTAGCGGGTAAAAACATTCAGTACTTC. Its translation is CASSFRLAGKNIQYF.